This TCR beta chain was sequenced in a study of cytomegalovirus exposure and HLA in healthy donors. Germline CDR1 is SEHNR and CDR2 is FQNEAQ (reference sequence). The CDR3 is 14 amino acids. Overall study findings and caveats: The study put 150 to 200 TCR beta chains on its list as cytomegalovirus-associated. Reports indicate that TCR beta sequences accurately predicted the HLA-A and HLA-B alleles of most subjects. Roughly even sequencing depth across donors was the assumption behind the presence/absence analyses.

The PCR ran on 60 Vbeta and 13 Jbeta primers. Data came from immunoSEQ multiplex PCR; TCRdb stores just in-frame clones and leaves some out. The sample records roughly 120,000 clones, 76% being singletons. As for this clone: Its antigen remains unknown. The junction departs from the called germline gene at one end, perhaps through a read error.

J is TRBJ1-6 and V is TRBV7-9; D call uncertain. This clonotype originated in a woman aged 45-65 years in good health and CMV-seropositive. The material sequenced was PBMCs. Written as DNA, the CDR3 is TGTTCCAGCAGCTTAAGGGAGGGAAATTCACCCCTCCACTTT. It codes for CSSSLREGNSPLHF.